This TCR beta chain was captured by sequencing in a study of cytomegalovirus exposure and HLA in healthy donors. Across the whole study: HLA-typed donors were the source of approximately 80 million unique TCRs, which an early data release held. Whole-study findings and limits: Being productive about 87% or about 30% of the time was typical of most TCR beta V segments in an earlier analysis. A missense DCLRE1C variant was associated with V- and J-gene trimming of TCR beta chains in a later analysis, and an independent cohort replicated the association. A list of roughly 160 TCR beta chains associated with cytomegalovirus was given.

Losses at the gene ends were 2 bases for V and 2 bases for J; bases not matched to a gene: 13. Germline values: CDR1 MNHNS, CDR2 SASEGT. This CDR3 contains 19 residues. As to this clone: What it recognizes is unknown.

PCR employed 60 Vbeta and 13 Jbeta primers. Produced via immunoSEQ multiplex PCR; TCRdb's table is partial and in-frame only. This sample has approximately 190,000 clones; roughly 80% occur once, and the top ten carry 0.25% to 0.3%. The sequence came from a boy between 10 and 17 years old in good health and CMV-seronegative. The source material was PBMCs. The chain has TRBV6-1 and TRBJ1-5, with 9 bases lining up with TRBD1. CDR3 protein: CASSELITGGRVGNQPQHF. The DNA of the CDR3 is TGTGCCAGCAGTGAATTGATAACAGGGGGCCGGGTCGGCAATCAGCCCCAGCATTTT.